A selection of T cell receptor beta chains follows, all from one sample in a study of response to subunit inactivated influenza vaccine. TCRdb ran MiXCR on the RT-PCR reads and lists one entry per CDR3 protein. The table has approximately 680,000 distinct CDR3 sequences, less than 20% seen once. Sequencing was performed on PBMCs from blood, taken 11 to 12 days after vaccination. These receptors were taken from a man in his fifties who received an inactivated influenza vaccine. CDR3s include the opening cysteine and the closing phenylalanine or tryptophan. A D gene is named only where the DNA matches it firmly. Clone size, where shown, is once, few, many, or a class for clones that have expanded.

v_call: TRBV7-9
clone_size: -
d_call: -
j_call: TRBJ2-3
cdr3_aa: CASSLEVPGDTQYF
cdr3_nt: TGTGCCAGCAGCTTAGAGGTTCCCGGGGATACGCAGTATTTT

v_call: TRBV6-4
clone_size: -
d_call: -
j_call: TRBJ2-7
cdr3_aa: CASSDRGRSSYEQYF
cdr3_nt: TGTGCCAGCAGTGATCGGGGCCGGAGCTCCTACGAGCAGTACTTC

v_call: TRBV20-1
clone_size: -
d_call: TRBD2
j_call: TRBJ2-7
cdr3_aa: CSAEGNSGSYEQYF
cdr3_nt: TGCAGTGCCGAAGGAAATAGCGGGAGCTACGAGCAGTACTTC

v_call: TRBV5-6
clone_size: -
d_call: -
j_call: TRBJ1-5
cdr3_aa: CASSLAGEGSNQPQHF
cdr3_nt: TGTGCCAGCAGCTTGGCTGGGGAGGGAAGCAATCAGCCCCAGCATTTT

v_call: TRBV2
clone_size: -
d_call: -
j_call: TRBJ1-6
cdr3_aa: CASRTGRSSYNSPLHF
cdr3_nt: TGTGCCAGCAGGACGGGACGGAGCTCCTATAATTCACCCCTCCACTTT

v_call: TRBV6-2/TRBV6-3
clone_size: -
d_call: -
j_call: TRBJ2-7
cdr3_aa: CASTDPGLGSSYEQYF
cdr3_nt: TGTGCCAGCACCGACCCGGGACTGGGGAGCTCCTACGAGCAGTACTTC

v_call: TRBV5-1
clone_size: -
d_call: -
j_call: TRBJ1-2
cdr3_aa: CASSFSPGSYGYTF
cdr3_nt: TGCGCCAGCAGCTTTTCACCGGGGAGCTATGGCTACACCTTC

v_call: TRBV12-3/TRBV12-4
clone_size: many
d_call: -
j_call: TRBJ2-3
cdr3_aa: CASSLMGPSTDTQYF
cdr3_nt: TGTGCCAGCAGTTTAATGGGTCCTAGCACAGATACGCAGTATTTT

v_call: TRBV12-3/TRBV12-4
clone_size: -
d_call: -
j_call: TRBJ1-2
cdr3_aa: CASSFQGTGYTF
cdr3_nt: TGTGCCAGCAGTTTTCAGGGAACTGGCTACACCTTC

v_call: TRBV9
clone_size: -
d_call: -
j_call: TRBJ2-7
cdr3_aa: CASSVAPTWGDEQYF
cdr3_nt: TGTGCCAGCAGCGTAGCTCCGACTTGGGGGGACGAGCAGTACTTC

v_call: TRBV15
clone_size: -
d_call: TRBD1
j_call: TRBJ2-7
cdr3_aa: CATSRDLIGGAEDEQYF
cdr3_nt: TGTGCCACCAGCAGAGATTTGATAGGGGGCGCGGAGGACGAGCAGTACTTC

v_call: TRBV7-9
clone_size: -
d_call: -
j_call: TRBJ2-2
cdr3_aa: CASSLGPGMNTGELFF
cdr3_nt: TGTGCCAGCAGCTTAGGCCCAGGGATGAACACCGGGGAGCTGTTTTTT

v_call: TRBV5-1
clone_size: -
d_call: -
j_call: TRBJ1-4
cdr3_aa: CASSFYGASEKLFF
cdr3_nt: TGCGCCAGCAGCTTCTACGGGGCGTCCGAAAAACTGTTTTTT

v_call: TRBV7-2
clone_size: many
d_call: -
j_call: TRBJ2-3
cdr3_aa: CASSLANTDTQYF
cdr3_nt: TGTGCCAGCAGCTTGGCGAATACAGATACGCAGTATTTT

v_call: TRBV29-1
clone_size: many
d_call: -
j_call: TRBJ2-3
cdr3_aa: CSVEESANTQYF
cdr3_nt: TGCAGCGTTGAAGAGTCGGCCAATACGCAGTATTTT

v_call: TRBV5-1
clone_size: few
d_call: TRBD1
j_call: TRBJ2-5
cdr3_aa: CASSSGQDQETQYF
cdr3_nt: TGCGCCAGCAGCTCCGGACAGGACCAAGAGACCCAGTACTTC